This record concerns one TCR beta chain sequence. The study ran its PCR with 60 Vbeta and 13 Jbeta primers. The protocol was immunoSEQ multiplex PCR, while the TCRdb copy is restricted to in-frame clones and leaves out a portion. The sample includes roughly 190,000 clones, around 85% of them seen just once. V shed 0 bases and J shed 3 bases, with 5 bases lying between them. The CDR3 is 13 residues long. Germline CDR1 is SGHTA and CDR2 is FQGTGA. The sample originates from a study of cytomegalovirus exposure and HLA in healthy donors. This clonotype originated in a man aged 35 to 55 in good health and CMV-seropositive. The sequencing sample was made of PBMCs. The V gene is TRBV7-3, the J gene TRBJ2-5, with D possibly TRBD1 on 5 matching bases. The CDR3 DNA reads TGTGCCAGCAGCTTAACAGGGGAAGAGACCCAGTACTTC. Residues: CASSLTGEETQYF.